One and the same sample provided the 10 T cell receptor beta chains below, sequenced in a study of OX40 agonist ivuxolimab in advanced cancers. Profiled with immunoSEQ multiplex PCR; TCRdb holds only in-frame clones, not every one. This sample has about 82,000 clones, with over 80% found just once. The starting material was CD4+ or CD8+ T cells sorted from blood, obtained in a trial of the OX40 agonist ivuxolimab. These receptor sequences come from an adult with an advanced solid tumor such as melanoma, head and neck, liver or kidney cancer.

The CDR3 coding sequence is TGTGCCAGCAGTGAAGCGCTTCACGGCAGGGGCCTTATCACTGAAGCTTTCTTT. Protein product: CASSEALHGRGLITEAFF. The gene calls are TRBV6-1 and TRBJ1-1; D might be TRBD1 (6 bases). CDR1 MNHNS and CDR2 SASEGT come from the germline V gene. The CDR3 has 18 residues. Trimming cost V 0 bases and J 4 bases, with 21 bases left between them.

The chain carries TRBV6-5 and TRBJ1-6; a possible D gene is TRBD1 (5 bases). This CDR3 is 13 amino acids long. Trimming left V 0 bases short and J 14 bases short, with 11 bases between. Germline V lookup: CDR1 MNHEY, CDR2 SVGAGI. CDR3 nucleotides: TGTGCCAGCAGTTACTCGACGACAGCCTCCCTCCACTTT. It codes for CASSYSTTASLHF.

The chain is built from TRBV10-3 and TRBJ2-1, with D possibly matching TRBD1 (5 bases). Germline V gives CDR1 ENHRY, CDR2 SYGVKD. The V gene lost 0 bases and the J gene lost 3 bases, with 12 bases spanning the gap. The CDR3 runs 16 residues. The CDR3 coding sequence is TGTGCCATCAGTGAGTCGAAGACAGCAGTCTACAATGAGCAGTTCTTC. Protein sequence: CAISESKTAVYNEQFF.

CDR3 DNA: TGTGCCAGCTCACCCCAGAACGATCAGCCCCAGCATTTT. It translates to CASSPQNDQPQHF. The chain joins TRBV18 to TRBJ1-5; D unclear. Trimming removed 3 bases at V and 5 bases at J, with 8 bases between. There are 13 residues in the CDR3. Per the germline V gene, CDR1 is KGHSH and CDR2 is LQKENI. The full variable domain, its missing parts supplied by reference TRBV18 and TRBJ1-5, is NAGVMQNPRHLVRRRGQEARLRCSPMKGHSHVYWYRQLPEEGLKFMVYLQKENIIDESGMPKERFSAEFPKEGPSILRIQQVVRGDSAAYFCASSPQNDQPQHFGDGTRLSIL.

Turning to this clone: The sample has other DNA sequences that encode this CDR3 too. The chain links TRBV9 to TRBJ2-3; weak D call: TRBD1 (5 bases). Germline values: CDR1 SGDLS, CDR2 YYNGEE. The ends were cut back, 2 bases at V and 2 bases at J, with 9 bases in the middle. This CDR3 region has 14 residues. The CDR3 protein is CASSVAGSTDTQYF. Here the CDR3 DNA reads TGTGCCAGCAGCGTGGCAGGGTCCACAGATACGCAGTATTTT.

Comment on this clone: The junction and the germline gene differ at one end; a read error may be behind it. The rearrangement joins TRBV19 to TRBJ2-7, with D possibly TRBD2 on 6 matching bases. Germline lookup yields CDR1 LNHDA and CDR2 SQIVND (reference sequence). The CDR3 runs 14 residues. This CDR3 reads CASRTGGGSDEQYF. The CDR3 DNA reads as TGTGCCAGCCGGACCGGGGGAGGCTCCGACGAGCAGTACTTC.

The chain links TRBV27 to TRBJ2-3, with 14 bases lining up with TRBD2. Germline loops: CDR1 MNHEY, CDR2 SMNVEV (reference sequence). The CDR3 is 17 residues long. Losses at the gene ends were 6 bases for V and 0 bases for J; bases not matched to a gene: 5. The chain's CDR3 is CASRGLAGDSSTDTQYF. The CDR3 bases are TGTGCCAGCAGGGGACTAGCGGGAGATTCGAGCACAGATACGCAGTATTTT.

This clone was detected once. The chain links TRBV6-5 to TRBJ1-5; D is unclear. Deletions cut 2 bases from V and 6 bases from J, with 5 bases between. In germline, CDR1 is MNHEY, CDR2 SVGAGI. The CDR3 loop spans 12 amino acids. The CDR3 region has the DNA TGTGCCAGCAGTTACGTATCTCAGCCCCAGCATTTT. This sequence encodes CASSYVSQPQHF.

This chain links TRBV28 with TRBJ2-4; D uncertain. This CDR3 region has 15 residues. The germline V gene has CDR1 MDHEN and CDR2 SYDVKM. V lost 7 bases and J lost 0, with 13 bases in between. CDR3 loop: CASTGARLAKNIQYF. In nucleotides, the CDR3 is TGTGCCAGCACAGGAGCGAGGCTAGCCAAAAACATTCAGTACTTC.

The chain links TRBV10-3 to TRBJ1-3; 8 nucleotides match TRBD1. There are 17 residues in the CDR3. Germline CDR1 and CDR2: ENHRY and SYGVKD. Trimming at V came to 4 bases and at J to 4 bases, leaving 12 bases not matched to a gene. The CDR3 loop is CAISASGTGDHGNTIYF. The CDR3 DNA reads TGTGCCATCAGTGCCTCCGGGACAGGAGACCACGGAAACACCATATATTTT.